The text below deals with one T cell receptor beta chain. These data belong to a study of blood T cell repertoires in COVID-19. Here immunoSEQ multiplex PCR was the method, and the copy in TCRdb shows in-frame clones only, minus some. The sample consists of fewer than 200,000 clones, 86% of them appearing once. Specimen: peripheral blood. The origin of this receptor is a man aged 50 to 59 with active or convalescent COVID-19.

Written as DNA, the CDR3 is TGTGCCAGCAGCTTGGAAGGGGATGGCTACACCTTC. This codes for CASSLEGDGYTF. This chain uses TRBV5-4 with TRBJ1-2; a weak D match, TRBD1 (5 bases). The V gene lost 0 bases and the J gene lost 6 bases, with 6 bases spanning the gap. The CDR3 runs 12 residues. CDR1 is SGHNT, CDR2 YYREEE, per germline (reference sequence).